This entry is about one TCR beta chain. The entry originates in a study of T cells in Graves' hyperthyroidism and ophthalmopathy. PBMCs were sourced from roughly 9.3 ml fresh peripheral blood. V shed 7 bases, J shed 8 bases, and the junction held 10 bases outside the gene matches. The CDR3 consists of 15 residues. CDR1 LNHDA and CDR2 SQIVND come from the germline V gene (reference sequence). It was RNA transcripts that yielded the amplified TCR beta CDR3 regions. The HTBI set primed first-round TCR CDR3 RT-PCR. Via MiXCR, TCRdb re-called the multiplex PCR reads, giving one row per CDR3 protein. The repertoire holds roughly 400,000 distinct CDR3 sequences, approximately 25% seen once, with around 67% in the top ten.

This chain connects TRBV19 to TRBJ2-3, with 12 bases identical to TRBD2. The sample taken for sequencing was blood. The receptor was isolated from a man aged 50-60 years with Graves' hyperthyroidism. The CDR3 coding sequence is TGTGCCAGTAATCAACTAGCGGGAGGAATCGGTACGCAGTATTTT. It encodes CASNQLAGGIGTQYF.